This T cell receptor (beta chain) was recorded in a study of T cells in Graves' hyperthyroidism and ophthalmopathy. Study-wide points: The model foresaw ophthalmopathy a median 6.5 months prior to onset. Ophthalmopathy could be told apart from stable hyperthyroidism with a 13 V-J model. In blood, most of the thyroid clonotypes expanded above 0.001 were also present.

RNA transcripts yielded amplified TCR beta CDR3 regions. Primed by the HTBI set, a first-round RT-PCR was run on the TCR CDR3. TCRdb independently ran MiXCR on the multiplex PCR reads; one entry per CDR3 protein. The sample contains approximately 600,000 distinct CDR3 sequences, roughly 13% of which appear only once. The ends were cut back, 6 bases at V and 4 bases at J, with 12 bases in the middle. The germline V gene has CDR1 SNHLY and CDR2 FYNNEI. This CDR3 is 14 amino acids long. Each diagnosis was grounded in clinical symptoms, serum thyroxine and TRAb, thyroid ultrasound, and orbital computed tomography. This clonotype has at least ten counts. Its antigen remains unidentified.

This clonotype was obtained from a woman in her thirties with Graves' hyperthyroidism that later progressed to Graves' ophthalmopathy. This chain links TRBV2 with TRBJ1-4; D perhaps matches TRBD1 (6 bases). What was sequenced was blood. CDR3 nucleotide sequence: TGTGCCAGCAGCCTGGACAGCCTTAATGAAAAACTGTTTTTT. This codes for CASSLDSLNEKLFF.